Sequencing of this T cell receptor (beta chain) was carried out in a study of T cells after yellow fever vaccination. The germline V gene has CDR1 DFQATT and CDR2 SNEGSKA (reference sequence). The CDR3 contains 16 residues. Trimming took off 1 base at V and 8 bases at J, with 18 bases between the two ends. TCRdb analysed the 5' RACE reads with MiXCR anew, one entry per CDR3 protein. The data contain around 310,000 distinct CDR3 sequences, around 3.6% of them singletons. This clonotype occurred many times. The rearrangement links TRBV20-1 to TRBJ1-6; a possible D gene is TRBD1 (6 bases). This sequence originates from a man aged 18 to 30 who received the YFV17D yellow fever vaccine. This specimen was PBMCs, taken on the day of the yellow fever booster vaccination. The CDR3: CSARARAGARDSPLHF. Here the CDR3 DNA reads TGCAGTGCTAGAGCCCGCGCAGGGGCAAGAGATTCACCCCTCCACTTT.